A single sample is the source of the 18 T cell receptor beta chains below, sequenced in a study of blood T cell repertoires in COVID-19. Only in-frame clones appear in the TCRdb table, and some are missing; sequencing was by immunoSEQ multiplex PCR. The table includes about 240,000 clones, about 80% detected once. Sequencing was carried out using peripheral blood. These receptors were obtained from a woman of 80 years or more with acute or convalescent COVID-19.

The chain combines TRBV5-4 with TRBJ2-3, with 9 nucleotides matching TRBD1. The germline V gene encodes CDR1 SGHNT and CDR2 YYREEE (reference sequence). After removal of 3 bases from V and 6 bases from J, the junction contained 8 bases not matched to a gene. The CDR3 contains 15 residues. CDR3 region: CASSSRDRVRDTQYF. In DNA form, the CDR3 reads TGTGCCAGCAGCTCTCGGGACAGGGTGAGGGATACGCAGTATTTT.

The CDR3 DNA reads TGCGCCAGCAGCTTGGGAGTTATTGGAGTTGCAGGGAAAGAGACCCAGTACTTC. Residues: CASSLGVIGVAGKETQYF. V gene TRBV5-1 combines with J gene TRBJ2-5; D might be TRBD1 (5 bases). Trimming removed 0 bases from V and 3 bases from J, with 21 bases in between. Germline V CDR1 and CDR2: SGHRS, YFSETQ. CDR3 length equals 18 residues. Variable domain in full (rest from reference TRBV5-1 and TRBJ2-5): KAGVTQTPRYLIKTRGQQVTLSCSPISGHRSVSWYQQTPGQGLQFLFEYFSETQRNKGNFPGRFSGRQFSNSRSEMNVSTLELGDSALYLCASSLGVIGVAGKETQYFGPGTRLLVL.

The DNA of the CDR3 is TGTGCCAGCCAAGAGGACAGGGGCTCCTACAATGAGCAGTTCTTC. Its translation: CASQEDRGSYNEQFF. The chain uses TRBV2 and TRBJ2-1, with 9 bases identical to TRBD1. The CDR3 length is 15 residues. V gave up 8 bases and J gave up 0 bases; unmatched junction bases: 5. Germline CDR1 is SNHLY and CDR2 is FYNNEI.

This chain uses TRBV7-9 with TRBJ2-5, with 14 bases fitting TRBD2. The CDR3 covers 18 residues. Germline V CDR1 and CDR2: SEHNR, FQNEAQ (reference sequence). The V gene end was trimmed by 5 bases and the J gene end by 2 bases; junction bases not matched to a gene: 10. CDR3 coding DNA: TGTGCCAGCAGCCACGGGACTAGCGGGAGAACTACACAAGAGACCCAGTACTTC. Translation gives CASSHGTSGRTTQETQYF.

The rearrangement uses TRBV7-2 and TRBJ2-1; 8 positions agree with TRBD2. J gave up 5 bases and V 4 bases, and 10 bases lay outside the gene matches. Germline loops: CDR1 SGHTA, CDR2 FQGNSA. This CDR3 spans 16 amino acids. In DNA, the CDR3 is TGTGCCAGCAGCTATACTAGCGGCTTCCAGAACAATGAGCAGTTCTTC. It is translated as CASSYTSGFQNNEQFF.

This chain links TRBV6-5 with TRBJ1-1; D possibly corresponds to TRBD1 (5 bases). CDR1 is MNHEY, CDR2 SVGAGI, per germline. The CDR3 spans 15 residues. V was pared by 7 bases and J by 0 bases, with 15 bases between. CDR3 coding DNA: TGTGCCAGCAAACCAGACAGTTACATGAACACTGAAGCTTTCTTT. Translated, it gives CASKPDSYMNTEAFF.

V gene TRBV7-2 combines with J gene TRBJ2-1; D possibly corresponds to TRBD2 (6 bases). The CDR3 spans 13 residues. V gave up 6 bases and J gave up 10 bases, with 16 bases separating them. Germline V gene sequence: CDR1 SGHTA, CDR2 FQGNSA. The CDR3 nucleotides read TGTGCCAGCAGTCGCCAAACGGGGGTAGAGCAGTTCTTC. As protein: CASSRQTGVEQFF. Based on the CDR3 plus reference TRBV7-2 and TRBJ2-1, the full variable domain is GAGVSQSPSNKVTEKGKDVELRCDPISGHTALYWYRQSLGQGLEFLIYFQGNSAPDKSGLPSDRFSAERTGGSVSTLTIQRTQQEDSAVYLCASSRQTGVEQFFGPGTRLTVL.

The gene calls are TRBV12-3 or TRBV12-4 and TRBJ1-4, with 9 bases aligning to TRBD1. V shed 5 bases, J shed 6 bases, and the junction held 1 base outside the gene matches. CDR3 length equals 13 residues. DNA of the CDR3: TGTGCCAGCAGTCGGACAGGGGATGAAAAACTGTTTTTT. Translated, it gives CASSRTGDEKLFF.

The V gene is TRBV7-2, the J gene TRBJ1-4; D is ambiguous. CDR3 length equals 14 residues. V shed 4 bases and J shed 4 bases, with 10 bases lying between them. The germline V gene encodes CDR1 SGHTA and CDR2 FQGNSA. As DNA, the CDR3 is TGTGCCAGCAGCTCTAACGGGGTTAATGAAAAACTGTTTTTT. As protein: CASSSNGVNEKLFF.

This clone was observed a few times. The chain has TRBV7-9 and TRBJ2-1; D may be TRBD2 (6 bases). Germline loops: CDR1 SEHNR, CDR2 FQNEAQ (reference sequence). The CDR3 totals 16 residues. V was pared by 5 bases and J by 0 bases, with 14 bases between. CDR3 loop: CASSEGEVISYNEQFF. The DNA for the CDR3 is TGTGCCAGCAGCGAAGGGGAGGTGATCTCCTACAATGAGCAGTTCTTC.

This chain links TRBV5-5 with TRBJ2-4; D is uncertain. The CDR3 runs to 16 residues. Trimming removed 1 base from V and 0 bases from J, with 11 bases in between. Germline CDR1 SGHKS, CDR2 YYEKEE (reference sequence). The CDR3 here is CASSLPSVLAKNIQYF. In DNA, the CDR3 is TGTGCCAGCAGCTTGCCTTCCGTTCTAGCCAAAAACATTCAGTACTTC.

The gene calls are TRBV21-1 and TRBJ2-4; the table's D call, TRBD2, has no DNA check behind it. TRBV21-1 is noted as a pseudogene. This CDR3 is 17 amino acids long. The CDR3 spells CAPTPGPSGGLKNIQYF. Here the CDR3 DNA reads TGTGCCCCAACCCCGGGTCCGTCCGGGGGGCTAAAAAACATTCAGTACTTC.

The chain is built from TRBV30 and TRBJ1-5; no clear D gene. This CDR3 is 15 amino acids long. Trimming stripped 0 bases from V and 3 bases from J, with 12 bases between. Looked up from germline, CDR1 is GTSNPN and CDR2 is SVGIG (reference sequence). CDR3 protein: CAWSVSGVFNQPQHF. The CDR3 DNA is TGTGCCTGGAGTGTATCCGGGGTCTTCAATCAGCCCCAGCATTTT.

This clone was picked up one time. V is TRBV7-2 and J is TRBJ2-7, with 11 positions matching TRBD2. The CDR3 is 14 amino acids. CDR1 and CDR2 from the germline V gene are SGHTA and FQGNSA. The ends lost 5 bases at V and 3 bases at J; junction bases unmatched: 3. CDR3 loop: CASSILAGDYEQYF. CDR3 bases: TGTGCCAGCAGCATACTAGCGGGGGACTACGAGCAGTACTTC.

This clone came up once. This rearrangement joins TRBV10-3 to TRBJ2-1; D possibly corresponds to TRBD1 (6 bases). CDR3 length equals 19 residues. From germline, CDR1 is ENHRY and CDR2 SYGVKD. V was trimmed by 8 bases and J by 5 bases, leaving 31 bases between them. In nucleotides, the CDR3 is TGTGCCATCGGAAGTCGCCAGGGGTCCACGCGACCCCAAAACAATGAGCAGTTCTTC. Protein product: CAIGSRQGSTRPQNNEQFF.

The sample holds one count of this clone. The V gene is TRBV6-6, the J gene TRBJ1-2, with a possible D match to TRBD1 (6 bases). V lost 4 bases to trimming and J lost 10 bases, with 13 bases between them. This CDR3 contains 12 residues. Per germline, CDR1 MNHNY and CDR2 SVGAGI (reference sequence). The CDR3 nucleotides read TGTGCCAGCAGTTTCCCCCAGGGGTACTACACCTTC. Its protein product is CASSFPQGYYTF.

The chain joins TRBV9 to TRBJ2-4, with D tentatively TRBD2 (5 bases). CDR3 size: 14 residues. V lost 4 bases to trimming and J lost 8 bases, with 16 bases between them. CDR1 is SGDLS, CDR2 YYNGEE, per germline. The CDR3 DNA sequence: TGTGCCAGCAGCCCAATGACTACTTCCGACATTCAGTACTTC. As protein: CASSPMTTSDIQYF.

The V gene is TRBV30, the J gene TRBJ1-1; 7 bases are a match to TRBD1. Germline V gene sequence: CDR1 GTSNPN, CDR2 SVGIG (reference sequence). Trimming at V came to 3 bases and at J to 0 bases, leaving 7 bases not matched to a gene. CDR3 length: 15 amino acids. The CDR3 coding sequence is TGTGCCTGGAGGGCATTTGGGACAGTGAACACTGAAGCTTTCTTT. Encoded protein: CAWRAFGTVNTEAFF.